The 9 T cell receptor beta chains given below trace back to one sample, sequenced in a study of T cells expressing NK-cell markers. TCRdb reprocessed the 5' RACE reads, with one entry per CDR3 protein and no DNA. This table holds about 460,000 distinct CDR3 sequences. Material for sequencing was blood T cells: a sorted CD56 or NKG2C T cell subset, CD4+ or CD8+ T cells, or bulk PBMC T cells (not recorded which). The receptor set was obtained from a woman between 50 and 59 years old in good health.

This chain uses TRBV20-1 with TRBJ1-5; without DNA, the TCRdb call of TRBD1 cannot be checked. This CDR3 spans 15 amino acids. The germline gives CDR1 DFQATT, CDR2 SNEGSKA (reference sequence). CDR3 protein: CSASRQGGNDQPQHF.

V and J are TRBV5-1 and TRBJ1-1; TCRdb reports TRBD1, a call that lacks DNA to check it against. This CDR3 region has 15 residues. CDR1 and CDR2 (germline): SGHRS, YFSETQ. The CDR3 is CASSLLGRMNTEAFF. The full variable domain, its missing parts supplied by reference TRBV5-1 and TRBJ1-1, is KAGVTQTPRYLIKTRGQQVTLSCSPISGHRSVSWYQQTPGQGLQFLFEYFSETQRNKGNFPGRFSGRQFSNSRSEMNVSTLELGDSALYLCASSLLGRMNTEAFFGQGTRLTVV.

The V gene is TRBV11-3, the J gene TRBJ2-1. In germline, CDR1 is SGHNT, CDR2 YENEEA. There are 13 residues in the CDR3. The CDR3 protein is CASSEARDYEQFF.

The chain carries TRBV20-1 and TRBJ1-5; without DNA, the TCRdb call of TRBD1 cannot be checked. Germline CDR1 is DFQATT and CDR2 is SNEGSKA (reference sequence). The CDR3 extends over 16 amino acids. The CDR3 sequence: CSAIAGGRFGNQPQHF.

The chain joins TRBV29-1 to TRBJ1-2. The length of the CDR3 is 13 residues. From germline, CDR1 is SQVTM and CDR2 ANQGSEA. CDR3: CSVGDTKGSGYTF.

The J gene is TRBJ2-3, the V gene TRBV12-5; the TRBD1 assignment by TCRdb is unverifiable without DNA. Germline assignment: CDR1 LGHNT and CDR2 FRNRAP. The CDR3 is made up of 13 amino acids. This CDR3 is CASGLAHRGRQYF.

This chain connects TRBV7-8 to TRBJ2-3; with no DNA, the TCRdb D assignment of TRBD2 cannot be verified. Germline V gene data show CDR1 as SGHVS and CDR2 as FQNEAQ. This CDR3 comprises 17 residues. CDR3: CASSPLGAVSSTDTQYF.

The genes are TRBV6-2 or TRBV6-3 and TRBJ2-1; the D call from TCRdb, TRBD2, cannot be confirmed without DNA. Germline lookup yields CDR1 MNHEY and CDR2 SVGEGT. The CDR3 is 17 residues long. Here the CDR3 reads CASSLNPGLAGNNEQFF.

The rearrangement joins TRBV12-3 or TRBV12-4 to TRBJ1-3; with no DNA, the TCRdb D assignment of TRBD1 cannot be verified. This CDR3 has 15 amino acids. CDR3: CASTRGQGLWDTIYF.